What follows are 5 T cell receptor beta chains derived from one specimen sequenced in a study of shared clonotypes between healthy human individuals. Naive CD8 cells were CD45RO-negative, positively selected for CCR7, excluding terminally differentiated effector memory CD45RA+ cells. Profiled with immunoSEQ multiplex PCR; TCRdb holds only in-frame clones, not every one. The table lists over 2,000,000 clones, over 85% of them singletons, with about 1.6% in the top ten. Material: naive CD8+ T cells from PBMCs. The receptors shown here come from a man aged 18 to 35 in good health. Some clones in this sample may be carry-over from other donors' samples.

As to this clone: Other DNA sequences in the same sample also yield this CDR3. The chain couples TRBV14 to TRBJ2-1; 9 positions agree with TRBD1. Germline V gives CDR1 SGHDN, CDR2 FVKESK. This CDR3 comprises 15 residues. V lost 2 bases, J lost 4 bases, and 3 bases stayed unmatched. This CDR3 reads CASSQRQGVYNEQFF. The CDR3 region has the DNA TGTGCCAGCAGCCAAAGACAGGGGGTTTACAATGAGCAGTTCTTC.

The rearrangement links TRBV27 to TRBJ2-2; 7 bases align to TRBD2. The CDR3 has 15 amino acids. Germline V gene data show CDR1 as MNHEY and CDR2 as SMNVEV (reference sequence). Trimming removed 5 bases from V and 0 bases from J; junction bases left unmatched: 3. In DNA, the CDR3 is TGTGCCAGCAGTCCCCGGGGGGCGAACACCGGGGAGCTGTTTTTT. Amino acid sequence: CASSPRGANTGELFF.

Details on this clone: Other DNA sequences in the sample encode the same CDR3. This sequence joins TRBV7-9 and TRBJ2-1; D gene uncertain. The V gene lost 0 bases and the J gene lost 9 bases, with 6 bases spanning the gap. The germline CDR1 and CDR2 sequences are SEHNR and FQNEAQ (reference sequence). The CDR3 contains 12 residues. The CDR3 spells CASSLASREQFF. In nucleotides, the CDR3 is TGTGCCAGCAGCTTAGCTAGCCGTGAGCAGTTCTTC. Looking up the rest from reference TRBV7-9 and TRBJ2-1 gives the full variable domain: DTGVSQNPRHKITKRGQNVTFRCDPISEHNRLYWYRQTLGQGPEFLTYFQNEAQLEKSRLLSDRFSAERPKGSFSTLEIQRTEQGDSAMYLCASSLASREQFFGPGTRLTVL.

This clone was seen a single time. The chain's CDR3 is CASSEYTPARYSYNEQFF. As DNA, the CDR3 is TGTGCCAGCAGTGAGTACACACCCGCGAGGTACTCCTACAATGAGCAGTTCTTC. The V gene is TRBV2, the J gene TRBJ2-1; D remains unclear. The CDR3 contains 18 residues. Per the germline V gene, CDR1 is SNHLY and CDR2 is FYNNEI. Trimming pared 3 bases from V and 0 bases from J, leaving 18 bases between.

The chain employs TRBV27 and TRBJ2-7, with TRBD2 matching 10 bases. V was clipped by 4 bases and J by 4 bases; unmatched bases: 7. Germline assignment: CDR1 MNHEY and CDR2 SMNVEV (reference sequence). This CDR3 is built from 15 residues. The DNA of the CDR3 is TGTGCCAGCAGTTACCGGGCTAGCGGGAGTTACGAGCAGTACTTC. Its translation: CASSYRASGSYEQYF.